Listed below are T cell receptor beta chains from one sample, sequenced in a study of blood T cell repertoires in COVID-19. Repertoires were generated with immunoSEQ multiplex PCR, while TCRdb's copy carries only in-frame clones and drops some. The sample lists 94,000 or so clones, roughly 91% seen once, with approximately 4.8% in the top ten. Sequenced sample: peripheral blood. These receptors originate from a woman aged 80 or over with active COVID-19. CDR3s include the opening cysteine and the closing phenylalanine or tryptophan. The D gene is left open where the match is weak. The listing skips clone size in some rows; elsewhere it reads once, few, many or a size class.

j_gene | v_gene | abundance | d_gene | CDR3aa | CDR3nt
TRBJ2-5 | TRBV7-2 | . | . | CASSVQGKETQYF | TGTGCCAGCAGCGTACAGGGAAAGGAGACCCAGTACTTC
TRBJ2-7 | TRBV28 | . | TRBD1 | CASSALVTGAEQYF | TGTGCCAGCAGTGCCCTGGTTACAGGGGCCGAGCAGTACTTC
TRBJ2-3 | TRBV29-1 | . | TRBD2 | CSVEDRRGRGTDTQYF | TGCAGCGTTGAAGATCGGCGCGGGAGGGGCACAGATACGCAGTATTTT
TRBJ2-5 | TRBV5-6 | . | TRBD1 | CASSFWQGARETQYF | TGTGCCAGCAGCTTTTGGCAGGGGGCACGGGAGACCCAGTACTTC
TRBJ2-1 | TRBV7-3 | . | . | CASSRDSLSYNEQFF | TGTGCCAGCAGTCGGGACTCCCTCTCCTACAATGAGCAGTTCTTC
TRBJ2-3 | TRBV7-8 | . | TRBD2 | CASSLAVRGLGVWADTQYF | TGTGCCAGCAGCTTAGCAGTTCGAGGACTAGGGGTTTGGGCAGATACGCAGTATTTT
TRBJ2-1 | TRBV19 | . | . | CASSLTGSPDEQFF | TGTGCCAGTAGCCTTACAGGGTCTCCCGATGAGCAGTTCTTC
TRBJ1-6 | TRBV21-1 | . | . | CASSKAAGLSPRIPPLHF | TGTGCCAGCAGCAAAGCCGCGGGACTGAGCCCCAGGATTCCACCCCTCCACTTT
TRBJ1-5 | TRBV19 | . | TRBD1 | CASSIRTGTYSNQPQHF | TGTGCCAGTAGTATTCGGACAGGCACCTATAGCAATCAGCCCCAGCATTTT
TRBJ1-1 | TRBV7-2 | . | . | CASSFQANTEAFF | TGTGCCAGCAGCTTCCAGGCGAACACTGAAGCTTTCTTT
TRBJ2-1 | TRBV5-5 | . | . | CASSLTELNEQFF | TGTGCCAGCAGCTTGACTGAACTCAATGAGCAGTTCTTC
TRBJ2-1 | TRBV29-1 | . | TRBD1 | CSVPGTGAYNEQFF | TGCAGCGTCCCCGGGACAGGGGCCTACAATGAGCAGTTCTTC
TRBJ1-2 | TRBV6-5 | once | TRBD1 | CASRPPGQRNYGYTF | TGTGCCAGCAGACCCCCGGGACAGAGGAACTATGGCTACACCTTC
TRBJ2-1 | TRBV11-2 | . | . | CASSLVGGTVFDNEQFF | TGTGCCAGCAGCTTAGTTGGTGGAACAGTTTTCGACAATGAGCAGTTCTTC